The 4 T cell receptor beta chains below all came from one sample that was sequenced in a study of OX40 agonist ivuxolimab in advanced cancers. Method: immunoSEQ multiplex PCR; TCRdb's copy keeps in-frame clones and lacks some. The sample lists some 70,000 clones, about nine tenths seen once, with around 8.2% in the top ten. The sample here was CD4+ or CD8+ T cells sorted from blood, taken in a trial of the OX40 agonist ivuxolimab. The source of these receptors is an adult with an advanced solid tumor such as melanoma, head and neck, liver or kidney cancer.

V gene TRBV4-3 combines with J gene TRBJ2-7; D is ambiguous. Germline CDR1 is LGHNA and CDR2 is YSLEER. V shed 0 bases and J shed 5 bases, with 11 bases lying between them. The CDR3 sequence is 14 residues long. This CDR3 is CASSQDARANEQYF. CDR3 DNA sequence: TGCGCCAGCAGCCAAGATGCTCGAGCAAACGAGCAGTACTTC.

This rearrangement joins TRBV9 to TRBJ1-2; D gene unclear. This CDR3 contains 13 residues. Germline CDR1 SGDLS, CDR2 YYNGEE. Trimming shortened V by 0 bases and J by 5 bases, and 8 bases separated the two germline ends. The CDR3 loop is CASSVEGFYGYTF. For the CDR3, the DNA is TGTGCCAGCAGCGTAGAAGGATTTTATGGCTACACCTTC.

With respect to this clone: This same CDR3 is encoded by further DNA sequences in the sample. The chain combines TRBV27 with TRBJ2-3; a weak D match, TRBD2 (5 bases). The CDR3 spans 15 residues. Trimming removed 1 base at V and 8 bases at J, with 16 bases between. Germline V gives CDR1 MNHEY, CDR2 SMNVEV (reference sequence). The CDR3 coding sequence is TGTGCCAGCAGTTTATTAGGGCAGGACGAGGGTACGCAGTATTTT. It is translated as CASSLLGQDEGTQYF.

The chain is built from TRBV27 and TRBJ2-2; no firm D call. Trimming removed 2 bases at V and 5 bases at J, with 6 bases between. The CDR3 has 13 amino acids. Germline loops: CDR1 MNHEY, CDR2 SMNVEV (reference sequence). CDR3 bases: TGTGCCAGCAGTTTAATCCAGACCGGGGAGCTGTTTTTT. This gives the protein CASSLIQTGELFF.